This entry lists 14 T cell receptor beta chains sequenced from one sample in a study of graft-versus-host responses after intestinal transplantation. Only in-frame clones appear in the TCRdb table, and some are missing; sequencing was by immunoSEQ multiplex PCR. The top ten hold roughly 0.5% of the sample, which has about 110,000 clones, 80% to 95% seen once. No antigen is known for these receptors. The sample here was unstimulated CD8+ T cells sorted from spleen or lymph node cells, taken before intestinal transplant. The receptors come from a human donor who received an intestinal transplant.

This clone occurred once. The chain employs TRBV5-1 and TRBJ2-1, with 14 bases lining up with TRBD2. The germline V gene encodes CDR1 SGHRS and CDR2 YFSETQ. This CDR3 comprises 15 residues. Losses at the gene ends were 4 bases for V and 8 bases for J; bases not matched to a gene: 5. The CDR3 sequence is CASSRGLAGGDEQFF. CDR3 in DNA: TGCGCCAGCAGCCGCGGACTAGCGGGAGGTGATGAGCAGTTCTTC.

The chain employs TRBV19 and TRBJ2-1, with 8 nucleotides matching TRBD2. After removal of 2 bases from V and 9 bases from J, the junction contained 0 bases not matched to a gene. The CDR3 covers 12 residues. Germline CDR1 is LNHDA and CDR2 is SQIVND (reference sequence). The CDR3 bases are TGTGCCAGTAGTATACTAGCGGGTGAGCAGTTCTTC. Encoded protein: CASSILAGEQFF. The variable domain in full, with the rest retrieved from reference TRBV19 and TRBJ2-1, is DGGITQSPKYLFRKEGQNVTLSCEQNLNHDAMYWYRQDPGQGLRLIYYSQIVNDFQKGDIAEGYSVSREKKESFPLTVTSAQKNPTAFYLCASSILAGEQFFGPGTRLTVL.

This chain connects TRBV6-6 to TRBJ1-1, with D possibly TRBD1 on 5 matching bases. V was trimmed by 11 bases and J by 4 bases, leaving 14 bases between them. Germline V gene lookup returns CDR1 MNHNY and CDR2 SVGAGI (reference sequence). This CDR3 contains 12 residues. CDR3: CACFGGFTEAFF. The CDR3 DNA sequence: TGTGCCTGCTTCGGGGGTTTCACTGAAGCTTTCTTT.

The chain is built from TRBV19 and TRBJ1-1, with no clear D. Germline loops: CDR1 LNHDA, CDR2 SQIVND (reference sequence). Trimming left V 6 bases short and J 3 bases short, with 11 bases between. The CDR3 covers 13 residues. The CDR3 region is CASSHHLDTEAFF. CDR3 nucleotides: TGTGCCAGTAGCCACCACCTTGACACTGAAGCTTTCTTT.

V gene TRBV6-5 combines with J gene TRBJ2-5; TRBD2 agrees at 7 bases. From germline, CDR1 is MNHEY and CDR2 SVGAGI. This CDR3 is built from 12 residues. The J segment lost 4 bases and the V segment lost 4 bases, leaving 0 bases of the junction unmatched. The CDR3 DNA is TGTGCCAGCAGTTGGGGGGGAGAGACCCAGTACTTC. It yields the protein CASSWGGETQYF.

The CDR3 reads CSVELLVSGANVLTF. CDR3 DNA sequence: TGCAGCGTTGAGCTCCTAGTCTCTGGGGCCAACGTCCTGACTTTC. This chain uses TRBV29-1 with TRBJ2-6; D gene uncertain. Per germline, CDR1 SQVTM and CDR2 ANQGSEA. The CDR3 has 15 residues. Trimming took 3 bases from V and 0 from J, leaving 9 bases between them.

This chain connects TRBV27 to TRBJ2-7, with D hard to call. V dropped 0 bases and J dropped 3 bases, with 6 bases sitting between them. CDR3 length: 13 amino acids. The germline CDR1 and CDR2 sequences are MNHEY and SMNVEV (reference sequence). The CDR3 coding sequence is TGTGCCAGCAGTTTATCGGTCGGCTACGAGCAGTACTTC. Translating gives CASSLSVGYEQYF.

CDR3 in amino acids: CASSLLSPNQPQHF. CDR3 nucleotide sequence: TGTGCCAGCAGCTTACTAAGTCCCAATCAGCCCCAGCATTTT. This chain joins TRBV7-8 and TRBJ1-5; D gene unclear. There are 14 residues in the CDR3. V lost 2 bases to trimming and J lost 3 bases, with 8 bases between them. Per germline, CDR1 SGHVS and CDR2 FQNEAQ.

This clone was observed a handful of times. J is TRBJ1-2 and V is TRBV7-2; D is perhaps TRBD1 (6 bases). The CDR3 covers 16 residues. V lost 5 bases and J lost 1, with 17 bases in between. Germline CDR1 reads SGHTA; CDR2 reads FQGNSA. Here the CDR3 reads CASSDPPGARNYGYTF. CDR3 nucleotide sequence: TGTGCCAGCAGCGACCCCCCGGGGGCGCGTAACTATGGCTACACCTTC.

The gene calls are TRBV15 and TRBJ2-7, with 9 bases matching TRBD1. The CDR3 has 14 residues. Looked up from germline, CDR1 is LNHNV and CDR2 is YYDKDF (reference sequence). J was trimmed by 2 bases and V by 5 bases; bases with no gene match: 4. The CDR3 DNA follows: TGTGCCACCAGCTCTAACAGGGGGCCCTACGAGCAGTACTTC. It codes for CATSSNRGPYEQYF.

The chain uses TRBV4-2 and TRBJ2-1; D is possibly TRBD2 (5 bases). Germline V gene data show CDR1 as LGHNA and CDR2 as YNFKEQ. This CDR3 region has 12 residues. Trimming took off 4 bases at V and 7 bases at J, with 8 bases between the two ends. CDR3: CASSPSGNEQFF. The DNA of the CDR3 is TGTGCCAGCAGCCCGAGCGGAAATGAGCAGTTCTTC.

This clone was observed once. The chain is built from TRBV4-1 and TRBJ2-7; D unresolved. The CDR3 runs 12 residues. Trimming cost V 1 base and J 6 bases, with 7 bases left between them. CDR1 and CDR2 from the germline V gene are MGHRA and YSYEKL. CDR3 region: CASSQGESEQYF. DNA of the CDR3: TGCGCCAGCAGCCAAGGAGAGAGCGAGCAGTACTTC.

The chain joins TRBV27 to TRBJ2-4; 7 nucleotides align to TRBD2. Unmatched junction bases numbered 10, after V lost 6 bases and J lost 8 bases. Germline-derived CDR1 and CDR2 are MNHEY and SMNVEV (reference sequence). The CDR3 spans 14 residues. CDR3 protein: CASSPVTSPDIQYF. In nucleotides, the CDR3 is TGTGCCAGCAGCCCCGTGACTAGCCCCGACATTCAGTACTTC.

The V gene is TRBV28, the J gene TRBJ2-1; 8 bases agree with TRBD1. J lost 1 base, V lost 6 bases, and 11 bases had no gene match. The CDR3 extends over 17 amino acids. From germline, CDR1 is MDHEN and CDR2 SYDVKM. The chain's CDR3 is CASRSAQGAQSYNEQFF. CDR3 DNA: TGTGCCAGCAGGTCCGCTCAGGGGGCCCAGTCCTACAATGAGCAGTTCTTC.